The source of this TCR beta chain is a study of T cells in Graves' hyperthyroidism and ophthalmopathy (dated 2019 in TCRdb). Looking at the study overall: Peripheral blood samples were taken at the time of initial diagnosis, prior to any treatment. To identify distinguishing TCR V-J signatures, a discovery cohort of some 100 patients was used, comprising under 45 with Graves' ophthalmopathy and around 57 with stable Graves' hyperthyroidism. Whether ophthalmopathy could be predicted prospectively was tested in an independent validation cohort made up of approximately 19 hyperthyroidism patients plus 17 patients who later progressed to ophthalmopathy. The approximately 100 discovery patients were randomly divided into training and test sets at a 7:3 ratio. In addition, the study compared T-cell repertoires in thyroid tissue and in blood from over 5 Graves' hyperthyroidism patients. Once sampling was done, hyperthyroidism patients were given methimazole at a starting dose of 30 mg daily, whereas ophthalmopathy patients were given high-dose intravenous methylprednisolone. According to the paper, TCR Vbeta CDR3 sequencing was carried out on more than 120 peripheral blood samples, which came from fewer than 50 ophthalmopathy, under 85 hyperthyroidism and about 17 progressor patients.

Compared with germline, V lacks 4 bases and J lacks 6 bases; bases without a gene match: 5. The CDR3, cysteine through phenylalanine, is 13 amino acids long. Just CDR3 DNA is preserved here, 39 bases in frame from base 1. Taken from the germline V gene, the CDR1 and CDR2 loops are SGHRS and YFSETQ. This clonotype was recorded many times. The target of this receptor is not known. No much larger clonotype is one base removed from it; base qualities were not supplied. Graves' hyperthyroidism was defined as stable when no progression to ophthalmopathy occurred over 18 months of follow-up. Hyperthyroidism patients were aged 18 to 65 years and newly diagnosed, with disease duration of less than 2 months. The study excluded patients with uncontrolled infections, other autoimmune diseases, pregnancy or lactation. Diagnoses were established on the basis of clinical symptoms, serum thyroxine and TRAb, thyroid ultrasound, and orbital computed tomography. Ficoll-Paque density gradient centrifugation was used to isolate PBMCs from 9.5 to 10 ml of fresh peripheral blood. Trizol reagent was used to extract total RNA, and RNA quality was then checked on an Agilent 2100 Bioanalyzer.

The TCR beta CDR3 regions were amplified from the RNA transcripts. For the first round of RT-PCR on the TCR CDR3, the HTBI primer set was used together with the Qiagen OneStep RT-PCR kit. Libraries were constructed in a second round of multiplex PCR, after which size selection and purification were carried out. Sequencing of the libraries was done on an Illumina HiSeq2000 using paired-end 100 bp reads. The authors' analysis ran thus. SOAPnuke was used to process the raw data, throwing out any read that contained adapters or uncalled bases, had a mean Phred below 15, or lacked an exact constant-primer or identifier match. High-quality paired reads were merged with COPE v1.2.5, and unique nucleotide sequences were defined as clonotypes. MiTCR v1.1 was used to align clonotypes to the IMGT TRBV, TRBD and TRBJ reference segments. The analysis included only V-J combinations with a frequency above 0.0001, which together covered 98% to 99.2% of the repertoires. The TCS score was defined as the ratio of F50 (clonal expansion) to E x V (chaos), calculated using BLOSUM62-based TCRdist between CDR3 peptides within each V-J. Welch's t-statistics and random forest reduced several hundred V-J features to about 13, which were used in a naive Bayes classifier (R e1071). TCRdb reanalyzed the raw reads on its own, using fastp at Q25 for trimming and MiXCR for clone calling, and kept in-frame beta chains. Identical CDR3 proteins give one entry, which carries the most common genes and DNA. TCRdb, not the authors, supplied the V and J calls. This sample is represented by a few hundred thousand distinct CDR3 sequences; 15% to 19% of them were singletons. The biggest ten clones account for 11% to 15% of the sample.

General findings and caveats noted by the study authors: During validation, the model predicted progression to ophthalmopathy a median of about 6.3 months ahead of onset, with almost 71% sensitivity and under 85% specificity. In cross-validation, a model built on a 13 V-J signature told ophthalmopathy apart from stable hyperthyroidism with approximately 91% sensitivity and about 81% specificity, and in testing the same model reached 80%/75%. Most expanded thyroid clonotypes (frequency above 0.001) were also detected in blood, suggesting blood repertoires may reflect thyroid immune responses. Sample size was not statistically predetermined, and investigators were not blinded to group allocation.

The sequence joins TRBV5-1 to TRBJ2-7; 9 central nucleotides agree with TRBD1. This receptor was obtained from a woman under 30 with Graves' hyperthyroidism. Sequencing input: blood. The CDR3 corresponds to CASSRDRAGEQYF. The sequenced DNA is TGCGCCAGCAGCCGGGACAGGGCTGGCGAGCAGTACTTC.